This is a list of T cell receptor beta chains from one sample in a study of T cell responses to AZD1222 COVID-19 vaccine. Only in-frame clones appear in the TCRdb table, and some are missing; sequencing was by immunoSEQ multiplex PCR. The repertoire holds about 180,000 clones, with 80% to 90% as singletons. Sequenced material: peripheral blood, taken 28 days after the second AZD1222 dose. The receptor source for this set is an adult who received the AZD1222 COVID-19 vaccine. Both conserved end residues are part of each CDR3. The D gene is left open where the match is weak. Clone size is given for some rows only: seen once, a few or many times, or a class if the clone is expanded.

j_call v_call d_call clone_size cdr3_aa cdr3_nt
TRBJ1-5 TRBV7-2 - - CASSLTNGNQPQHF TGTGCCAGCAGCCTTACTAATGGCAATCAGCCCCAGCATTTT
TRBJ2-7 TRBV5-4 - - CASSLYLTGRGEQYF TGTGCCAGCAGCCTTTACCTTACAGGGAGGGGTGAGCAGTACTTC
TRBJ2-7 TRBV29-1 TRBD1 - CSVGTGVHEQYF TGCAGCGTGGGGACAGGGGTCCACGAGCAGTACTTC
TRBJ1-1 TRBV18 TRBD1 - CASSRQGGNTEAFF TGTGCCAGCTCAAGACAGGGGGGGAACACTGAAGCTTTCTTT
TRBJ2-1 TRBV19 TRBD2 - CASSTLTSGGADEQFF TGTGCCAGTAGTACCCTCACTAGCGGGGGGGCAGATGAGCAGTTCTTC
TRBJ2-1 TRBV7-2 - many CASSLAVAPSSYNEQFF TGTGCCAGCAGCTTAGCGGTAGCTCCCAGCTCCTACAATGAGCAGTTCTTC
TRBJ2-7 TRBV6-5 - - CASSYGTGASSYEQYF TGTGCCAGCAGTTACGGCACCGGGGCGAGCTCCTACGAGCAGTACTTC
TRBJ2-3 TRBV27 TRBD2 few CASSGGTSGLTDTQYF TGTGCCAGCAGTGGTGGGACTAGCGGCCTAACAGATACGCAGTATTTT
TRBJ1-1 TRBV3-1/TRBV3-2 - once CASSQGGGGHLDTEAFF TGTGCCAGCAGCCAAGGCGGGGGGGGACACCTGGACACTGAAGCTTTCTTT
TRBJ1-2 TRBV23-1 TRBD1 - CASIDTGVCYGYTF TGCGCCAGCATCGATACAGGGGTTTGCTATGGCTACACCTTC
TRBJ1-2 TRBV7-8 - - CASSLVAGRGYGYTF TGTGCCAGCAGCTTAGTTGCAGGGAGGGGCTATGGCTACACCTTC
TRBJ2-2 TRBV11-3 - - CASSLGVGRAKPTGELFF TGTGCCAGCAGCTTAGGAGTTGGGCGGGCTAAGCCTACCGGGGAGCTGTTTTTT
TRBJ1-4 TRBV6-6 - - CASSSGQPTNEKLFF TGTGCCAGCAGTTCTGGACAACCAACTAATGAAAAACTGTTTTTT
TRBJ2-7 TRBV12-3/TRBV12-4 - - CASTTDSDEQYF TGTGCCAGCACCACGGACTCGGACGAGCAGTACTTC
TRBJ2-5 TRBV6-5 - - CASRMGGAQETQYF TGTGCCAGCAGGATGGGTGGGGCCCAAGAGACCCAGTACTTC
TRBJ1-2 TRBV30 - - CAWRSEIGYGYTF TGTGCCTGGAGATCGGAGATCGGCTATGGCTACACCTTC
TRBJ2-6 TRBV5-1 - - CASTHGTAGANVLTF TGCGCCAGCACGCATGGCACCGCTGGGGCCAACGTCCTGACTTTC
TRBJ1-1 TRBV6-2/TRBV6-3 - - CASSIRGPEAFF TGTGCCAGCAGTATCAGGGGCCCTGAAGCTTTCTTT
TRBJ1-5 TRBV5-1 TRBD1 once CASSLGPGGYQPQHF TGCGCCAGCAGCTTGGGCCCAGGGGGATATCAGCCCCAGCATTTT
TRBJ1-2 TRBV10-3 - - CAISESGQHGYTF TGTGCCATCAGTGAGTCCGGACAGCATGGCTACACCTTC
TRBJ1-5 TRBV7-9 - - CASSTRGVNQPQHF TGTGCCAGCAGCACCAGAGGGGTCAATCAGCCCCAGCATTTT
TRBJ2-7 TRBV7-9 - - CASSLVRGYEQYF TGTGCCAGCAGCTTAGTGAGAGGCTACGAGCAGTACTTC
TRBJ1-2 TRBV20-1 - - CSASGGYTF TGCAGTGCTAGCGGTGGCTACACCTTC
TRBJ1-1 TRBV6-5 - once CASRPDGMNTEAFF TGTGCCAGCAGACCGGACGGGATGAACACTGAAGCTTTCTTT
TRBJ1-1 TRBV29-1 - - CSVEDPGAFF TGCAGCGTTGAAGATCCTGGGGCTTTCTTT